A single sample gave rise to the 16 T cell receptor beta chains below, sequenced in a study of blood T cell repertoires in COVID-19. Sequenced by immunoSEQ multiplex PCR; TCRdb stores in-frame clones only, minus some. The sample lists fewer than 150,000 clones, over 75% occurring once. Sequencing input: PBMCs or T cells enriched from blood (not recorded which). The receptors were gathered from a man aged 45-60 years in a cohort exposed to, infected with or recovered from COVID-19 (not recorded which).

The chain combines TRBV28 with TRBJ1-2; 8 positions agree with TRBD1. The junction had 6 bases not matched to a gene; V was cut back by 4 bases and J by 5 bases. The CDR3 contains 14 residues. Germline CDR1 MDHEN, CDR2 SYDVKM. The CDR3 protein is CASSSNGQGYGYTF. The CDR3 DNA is TGTGCCAGCAGTTCGAATGGACAGGGATATGGCTACACCTTC.

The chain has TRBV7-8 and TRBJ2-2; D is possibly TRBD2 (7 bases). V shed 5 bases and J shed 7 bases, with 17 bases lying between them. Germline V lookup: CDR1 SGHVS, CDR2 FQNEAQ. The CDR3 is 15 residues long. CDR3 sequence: CASSPLAGAGGELFF. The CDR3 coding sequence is TGTGCCAGCAGCCCCCTGGCGGGGGCCGGCGGGGAGCTGTTTTTT.

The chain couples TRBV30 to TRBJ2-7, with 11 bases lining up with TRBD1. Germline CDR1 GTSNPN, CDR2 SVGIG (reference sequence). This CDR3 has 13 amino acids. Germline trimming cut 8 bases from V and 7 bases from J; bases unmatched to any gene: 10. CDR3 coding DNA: TGTGCCCGATCATGGACAGGGGGCGGGGAGCAGTACTTC. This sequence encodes CARSWTGGGEQYF.

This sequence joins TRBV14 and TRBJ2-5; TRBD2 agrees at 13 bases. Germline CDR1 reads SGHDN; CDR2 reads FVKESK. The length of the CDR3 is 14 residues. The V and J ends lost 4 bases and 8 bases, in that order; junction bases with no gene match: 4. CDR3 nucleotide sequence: TGTGCCAGCAGCCCTGGACTAGCGGGAGTCACCCAGTACTTC. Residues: CASSPGLAGVTQYF.

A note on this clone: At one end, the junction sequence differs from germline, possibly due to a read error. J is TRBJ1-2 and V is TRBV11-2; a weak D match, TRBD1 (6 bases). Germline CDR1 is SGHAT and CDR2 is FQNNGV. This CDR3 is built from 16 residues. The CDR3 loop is CASSLDRDNNPYDYTF. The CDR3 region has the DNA TGTGCCAGCAGCTTAGACCGGGACAACAACCCCTATGACTACACCTTC.

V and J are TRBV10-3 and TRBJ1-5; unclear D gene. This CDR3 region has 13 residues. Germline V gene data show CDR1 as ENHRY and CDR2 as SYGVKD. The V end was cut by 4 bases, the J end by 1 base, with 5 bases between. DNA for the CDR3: TGTGCCATCAGTGCAGTAAGCAATCAGCCCCAGCATTTT. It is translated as CAISAVSNQPQHF.

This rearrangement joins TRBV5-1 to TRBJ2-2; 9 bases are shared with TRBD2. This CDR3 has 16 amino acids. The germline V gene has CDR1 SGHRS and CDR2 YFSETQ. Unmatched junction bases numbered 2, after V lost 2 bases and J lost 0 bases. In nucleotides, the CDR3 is TGCGCCAGCAGCTTTCTAGCGGGACCGAACACCGGGGAGCTGTTTTTT. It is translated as CASSFLAGPNTGELFF.

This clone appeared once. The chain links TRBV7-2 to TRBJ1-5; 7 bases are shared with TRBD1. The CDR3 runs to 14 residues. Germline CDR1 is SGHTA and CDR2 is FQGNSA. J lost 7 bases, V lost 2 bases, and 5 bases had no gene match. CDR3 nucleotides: TGTGCCAGCAGCTTAAGACAGGGTGAGCAGCCCCAGCATTTT. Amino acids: CASSLRQGEQPQHF.

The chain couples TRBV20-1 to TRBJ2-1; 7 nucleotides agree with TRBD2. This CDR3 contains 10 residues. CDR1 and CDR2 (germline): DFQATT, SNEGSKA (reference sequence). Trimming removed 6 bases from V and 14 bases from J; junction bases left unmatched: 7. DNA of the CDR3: TGCAGTGCGGGGAGGGAAATCAAGTTCTTC. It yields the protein CSAGREIKFF.

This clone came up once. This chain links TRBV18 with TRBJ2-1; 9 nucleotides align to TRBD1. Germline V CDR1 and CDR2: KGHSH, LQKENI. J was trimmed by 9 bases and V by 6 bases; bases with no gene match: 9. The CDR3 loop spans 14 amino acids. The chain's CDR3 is CASSPRTGESEQFF. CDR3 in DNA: TGTGCCAGCTCTCCCAGGACAGGGGAGAGTGAGCAGTTCTTC. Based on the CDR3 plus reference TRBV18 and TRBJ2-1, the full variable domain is NAGVMQNPRHLVRRRGQEARLRCSPMKGHSHVYWYRQLPEEGLKFMVYLQKENIIDESGMPKERFSAEFPKEGPSILRIQQVVRGDSAAYFCASSPRTGESEQFFGPGTRLTVL.

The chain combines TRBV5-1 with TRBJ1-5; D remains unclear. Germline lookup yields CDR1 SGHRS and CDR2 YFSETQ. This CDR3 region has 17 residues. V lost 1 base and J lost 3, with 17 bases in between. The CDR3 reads CASSLFPGLESNQPQHF. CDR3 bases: TGCGCCAGCAGCTTGTTCCCAGGCCTCGAATCCAATCAGCCCCAGCATTTT.

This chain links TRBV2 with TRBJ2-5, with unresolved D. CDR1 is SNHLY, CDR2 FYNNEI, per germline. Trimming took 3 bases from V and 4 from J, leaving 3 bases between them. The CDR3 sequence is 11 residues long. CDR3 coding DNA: TGTGCCAGCAGTGATAGAGAGACCCAGTACTTC. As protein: CASSDRETQYF.

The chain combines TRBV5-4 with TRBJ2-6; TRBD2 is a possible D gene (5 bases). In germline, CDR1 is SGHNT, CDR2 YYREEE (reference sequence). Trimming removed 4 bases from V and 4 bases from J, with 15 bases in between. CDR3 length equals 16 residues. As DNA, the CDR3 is TGTGCCAGCAGCCTATTCGGGGTTGTCGGGGCCAACGTCCTGACTTTC. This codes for CASSLFGVVGANVLTF.

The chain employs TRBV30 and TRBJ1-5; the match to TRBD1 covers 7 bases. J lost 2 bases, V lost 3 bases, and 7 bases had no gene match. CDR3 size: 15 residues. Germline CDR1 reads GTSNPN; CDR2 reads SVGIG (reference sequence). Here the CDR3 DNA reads TGTGCCTGGAGGCCCCCGCAGGGGGGCAATCAGCCCCAGCATTTT. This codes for CAWRPPQGGNQPQHF.

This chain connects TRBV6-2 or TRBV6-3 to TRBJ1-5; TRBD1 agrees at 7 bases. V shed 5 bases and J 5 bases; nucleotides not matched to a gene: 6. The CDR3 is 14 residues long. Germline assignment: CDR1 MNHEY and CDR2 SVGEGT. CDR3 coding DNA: TGTGCCAGCAGTCGCCGACAGGGCGATCAGCCCCAGCATTTT. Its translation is CASSRRQGDQPQHF.

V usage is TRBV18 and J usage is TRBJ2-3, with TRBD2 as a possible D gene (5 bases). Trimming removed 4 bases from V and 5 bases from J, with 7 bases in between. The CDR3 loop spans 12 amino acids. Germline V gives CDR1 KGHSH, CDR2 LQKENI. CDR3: CASSLGGDTQYF. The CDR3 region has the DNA TGTGCCAGCTCACTTGGAGGAGATACGCAGTATTTT.